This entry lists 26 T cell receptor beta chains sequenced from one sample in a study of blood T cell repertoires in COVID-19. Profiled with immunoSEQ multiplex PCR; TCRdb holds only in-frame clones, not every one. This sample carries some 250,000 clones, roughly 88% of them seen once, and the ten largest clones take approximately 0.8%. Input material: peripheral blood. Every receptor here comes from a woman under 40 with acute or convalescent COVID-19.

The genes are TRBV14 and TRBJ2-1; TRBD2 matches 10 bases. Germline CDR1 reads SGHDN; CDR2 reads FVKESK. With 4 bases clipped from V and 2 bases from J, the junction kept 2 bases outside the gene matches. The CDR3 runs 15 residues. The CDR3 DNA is TGTGCCAGCAGCCGAGCGGGAGGGGCCTACAATGAGCAGTTCTTC. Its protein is CASSRAGGAYNEQFF. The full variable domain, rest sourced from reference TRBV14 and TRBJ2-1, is EAGVTQFPSHSVIEKGQTVTLRCDPISGHDNLYWYRRVMGKEIKFLLHFVKESKQDESGMPNNRFLAERTGGTYSTLKVQPAELEDSGVYFCASSRAGGAYNEQFFGPGTRLTVL.

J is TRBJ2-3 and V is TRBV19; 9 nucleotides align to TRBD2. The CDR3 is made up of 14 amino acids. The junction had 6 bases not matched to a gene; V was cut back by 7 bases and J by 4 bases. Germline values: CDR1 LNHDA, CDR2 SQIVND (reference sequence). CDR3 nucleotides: TGTGCCAGTATGGGCGGGAGGGCCCCAGATACGCAGTATTTT. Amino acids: CASMGGRAPDTQYF.

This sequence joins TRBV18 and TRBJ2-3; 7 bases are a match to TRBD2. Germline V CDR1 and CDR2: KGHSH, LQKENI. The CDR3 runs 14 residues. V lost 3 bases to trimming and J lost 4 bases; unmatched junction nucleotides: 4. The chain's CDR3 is CASSPKGGADTQYF. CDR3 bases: TGTGCCAGCTCACCGAAGGGAGGGGCAGATACGCAGTATTTT.

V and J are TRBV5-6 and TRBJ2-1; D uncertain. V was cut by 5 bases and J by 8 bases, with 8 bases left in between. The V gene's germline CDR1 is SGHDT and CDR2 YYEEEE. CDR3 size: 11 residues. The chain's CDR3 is CASSRAYEQFF. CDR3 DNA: TGTGCCAGCAGTAGAGCCTATGAGCAGTTCTTC.

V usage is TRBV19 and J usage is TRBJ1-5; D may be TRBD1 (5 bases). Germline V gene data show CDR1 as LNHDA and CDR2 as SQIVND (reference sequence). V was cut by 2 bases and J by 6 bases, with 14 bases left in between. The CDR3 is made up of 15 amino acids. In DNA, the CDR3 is TGTGCCAGTAGTATATTGGGACTGGGGATTCAGCCCCAGCATTTT. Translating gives CASSILGLGIQPQHF.

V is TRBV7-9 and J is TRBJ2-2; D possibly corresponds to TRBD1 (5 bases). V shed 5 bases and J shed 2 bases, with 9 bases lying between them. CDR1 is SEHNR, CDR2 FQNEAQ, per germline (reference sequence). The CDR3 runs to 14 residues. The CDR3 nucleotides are TGTGCCAGCAGCAAAGACAGTAACACCGGGGAGCTGTTTTTT. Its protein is CASSKDSNTGELFF.

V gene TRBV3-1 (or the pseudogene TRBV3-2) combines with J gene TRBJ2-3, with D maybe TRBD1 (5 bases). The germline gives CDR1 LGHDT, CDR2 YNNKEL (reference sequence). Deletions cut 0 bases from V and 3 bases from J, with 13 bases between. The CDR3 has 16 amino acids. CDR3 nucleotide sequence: TGTGCCAGCAGCCAAGATGAGAACAGGCTAACAGATACGCAGTATTTT. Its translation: CASSQDENRLTDTQYF.

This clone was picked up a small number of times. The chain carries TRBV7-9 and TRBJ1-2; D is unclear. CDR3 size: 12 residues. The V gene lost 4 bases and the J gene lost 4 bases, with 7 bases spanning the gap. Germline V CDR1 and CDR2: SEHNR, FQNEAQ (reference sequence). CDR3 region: CASSSSGYGYTF. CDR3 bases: TGTGCCAGCAGCTCCAGCGGCTATGGCTACACCTTC.

The CDR3 is CASSPRDRGLIYEQYF. CDR3 DNA: TGTGCCAGCAGCCCTAGAGACAGGGGGCTTATCTACGAGCAGTACTTC. This chain uses TRBV11-2 with TRBJ2-7; 10 positions agree with TRBD1. Unmatched junction bases numbered 10, after V lost 5 bases and J lost 3 bases. The germline gives CDR1 SGHAT, CDR2 FQNNGV. This CDR3 has 16 residues.

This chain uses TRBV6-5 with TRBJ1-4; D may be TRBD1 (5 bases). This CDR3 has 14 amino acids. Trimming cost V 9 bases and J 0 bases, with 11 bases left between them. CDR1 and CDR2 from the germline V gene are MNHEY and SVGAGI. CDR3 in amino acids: CASEPGATNEKLFF. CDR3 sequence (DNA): TGTGCCAGTGAACCGGGGGCAACTAATGAAAAACTGTTTTTT.

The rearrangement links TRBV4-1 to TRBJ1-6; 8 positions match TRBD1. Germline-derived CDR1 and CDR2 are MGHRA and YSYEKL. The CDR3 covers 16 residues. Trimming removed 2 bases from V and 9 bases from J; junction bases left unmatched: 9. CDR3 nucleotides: TGCGCCAGCAGCCAATCTGGACAGGGAGCCGTTTCACCCCTCCACTTT. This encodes CASSQSGQGAVSPLHF.

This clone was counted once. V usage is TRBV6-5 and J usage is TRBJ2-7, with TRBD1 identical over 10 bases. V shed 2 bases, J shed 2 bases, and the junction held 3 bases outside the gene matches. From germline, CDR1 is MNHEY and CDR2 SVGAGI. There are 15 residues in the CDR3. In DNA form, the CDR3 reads TGTGCCAGCAGTTACCACGGGACAGGGGCCTACGAGCAGTACTTC. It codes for CASSYHGTGAYEQYF.

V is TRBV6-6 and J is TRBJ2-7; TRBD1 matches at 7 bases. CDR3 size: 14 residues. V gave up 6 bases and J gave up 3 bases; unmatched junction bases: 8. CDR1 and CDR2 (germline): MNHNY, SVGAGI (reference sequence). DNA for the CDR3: TGTGCCAGCAGGGGACAGCCCTCGGACTACGAGCAGTACTTC. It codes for CASRGQPSDYEQYF.

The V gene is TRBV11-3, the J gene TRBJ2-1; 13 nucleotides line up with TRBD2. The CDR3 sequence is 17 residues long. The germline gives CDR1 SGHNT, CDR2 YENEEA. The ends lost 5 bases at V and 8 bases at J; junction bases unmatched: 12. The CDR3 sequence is CASSPGARTSGSYEQFF. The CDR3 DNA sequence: TGTGCCAGCAGCCCAGGGGCCCGGACTAGCGGGAGCTATGAGCAGTTCTTC. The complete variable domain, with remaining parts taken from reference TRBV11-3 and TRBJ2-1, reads EAGVVQSPRYKIIEKKQPVAFWCNPISGHNTLYWYLQNLGQGPELLIRYENEEAVDDSQLPKDRFSAERLKGVDSTLKIQPAELGDSAVYLCASSPGARTSGSYEQFFGPGTRLTVL.

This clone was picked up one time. CDR3 protein: CASSPLLAGAGTDTQYF. CDR3 coding DNA: TGTGCCAGCTCACCGCTATTAGCGGGAGCTGGCACAGATACGCAGTATTTT. V gene TRBV18 combines with J gene TRBJ2-3, with 9 bases aligning to TRBD2. CDR1 KGHSH and CDR2 LQKENI come from the germline V gene. CDR3 size: 17 residues. J gave up 1 base and V 3 bases, and 8 bases lay outside the gene matches.

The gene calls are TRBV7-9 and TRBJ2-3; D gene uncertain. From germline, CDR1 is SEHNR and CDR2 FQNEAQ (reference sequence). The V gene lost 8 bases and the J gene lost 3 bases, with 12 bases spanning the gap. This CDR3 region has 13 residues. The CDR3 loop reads CASQPPGTDTQYF. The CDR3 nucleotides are TGTGCCAGCCAACCACCCGGGACAGATACGCAGTATTTT.

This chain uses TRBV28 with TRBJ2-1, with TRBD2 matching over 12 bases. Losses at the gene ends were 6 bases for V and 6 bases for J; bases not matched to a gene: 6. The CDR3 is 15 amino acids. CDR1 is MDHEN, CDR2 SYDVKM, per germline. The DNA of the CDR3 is TGTGCCAGCAGCCCGTCGGGACTAGCGGGCAATGAGCAGTTCTTC. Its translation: CASSPSGLAGNEQFF.

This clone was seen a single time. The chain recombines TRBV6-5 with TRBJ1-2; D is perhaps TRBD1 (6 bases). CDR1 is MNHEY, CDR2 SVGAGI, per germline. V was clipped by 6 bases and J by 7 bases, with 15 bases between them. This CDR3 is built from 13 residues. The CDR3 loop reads CASRKTGLGGYTF. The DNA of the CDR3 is TGTGCCAGCAGAAAAACAGGGTTGGGTGGCTACACCTTC.

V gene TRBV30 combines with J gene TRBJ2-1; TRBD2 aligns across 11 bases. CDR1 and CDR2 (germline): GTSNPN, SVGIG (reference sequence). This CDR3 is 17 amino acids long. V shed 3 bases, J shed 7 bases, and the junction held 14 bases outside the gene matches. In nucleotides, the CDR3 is TGTGCCTGGAGCCCCGGGGGCCTTAGCGGGGGGGTGAATGAGCAGTTCTTC. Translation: CAWSPGGLSGGVNEQFF.

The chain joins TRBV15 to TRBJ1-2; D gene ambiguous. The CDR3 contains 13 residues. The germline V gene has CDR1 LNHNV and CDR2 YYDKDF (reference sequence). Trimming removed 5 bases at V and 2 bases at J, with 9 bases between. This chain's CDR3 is CATSSEENYGYTF. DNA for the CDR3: TGTGCCACCAGCTCCGAAGAGAACTATGGCTACACCTTC.

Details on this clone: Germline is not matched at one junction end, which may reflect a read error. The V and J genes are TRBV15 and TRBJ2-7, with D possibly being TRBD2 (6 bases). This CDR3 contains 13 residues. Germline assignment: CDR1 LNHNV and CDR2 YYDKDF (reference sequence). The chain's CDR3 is CATRYAGLGEQYF. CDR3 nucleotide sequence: TGTGCGACCAGGTACGCGGGGTTGGGCGAGCAGTACTTC.

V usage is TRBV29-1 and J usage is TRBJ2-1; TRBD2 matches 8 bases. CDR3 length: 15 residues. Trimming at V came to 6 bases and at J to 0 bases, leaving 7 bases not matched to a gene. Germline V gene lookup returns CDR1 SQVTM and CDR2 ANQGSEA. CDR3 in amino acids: CSVGTSGSSYNEQFF. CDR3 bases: TGCAGCGTGGGAACTAGCGGAAGCTCCTACAATGAGCAGTTCTTC.

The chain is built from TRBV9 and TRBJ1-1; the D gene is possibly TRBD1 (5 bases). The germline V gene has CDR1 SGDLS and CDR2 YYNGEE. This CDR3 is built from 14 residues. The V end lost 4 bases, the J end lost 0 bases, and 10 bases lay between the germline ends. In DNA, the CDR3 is TGTGCCAGCAGCCCAGGACACCTGAACACTGAAGCTTTCTTT. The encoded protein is CASSPGHLNTEAFF.

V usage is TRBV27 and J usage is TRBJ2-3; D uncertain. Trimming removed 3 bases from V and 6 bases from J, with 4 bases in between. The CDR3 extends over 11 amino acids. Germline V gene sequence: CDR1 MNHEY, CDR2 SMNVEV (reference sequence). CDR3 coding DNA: TGTGCCAGCAGTTTCGGGGATACGCAGTATTTT. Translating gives CASSFGDTQYF.

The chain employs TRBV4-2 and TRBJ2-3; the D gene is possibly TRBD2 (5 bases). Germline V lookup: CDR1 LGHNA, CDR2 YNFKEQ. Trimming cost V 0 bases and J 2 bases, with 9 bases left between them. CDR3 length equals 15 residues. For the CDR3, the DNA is TGTGCCAGCAGCCAAGAAGGAGCGGACACAGATACGCAGTATTTT. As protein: CASSQEGADTDTQYF.

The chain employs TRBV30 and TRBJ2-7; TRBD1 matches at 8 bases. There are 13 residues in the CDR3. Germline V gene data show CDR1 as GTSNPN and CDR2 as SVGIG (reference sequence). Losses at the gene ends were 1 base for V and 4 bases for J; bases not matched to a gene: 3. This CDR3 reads CAWSAGGPYEQYF. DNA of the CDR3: TGTGCCTGGAGTGCAGGGGGCCCGTACGAGCAGTACTTC.